One and the same sample provided the 2 T cell receptor beta chains below, sequenced in a study of T cell responses to AZD1222 COVID-19 vaccine. Clones were read by immunoSEQ multiplex PCR, and TCRdb kept only the in-frame ones, dropping some. The repertoire holds about 94,000 clones, with 85% as singletons. The specimen comprised peripheral blood, sampled 28 days after the second AZD1222 dose. The receptors come from an adult who received the AZD1222 COVID-19 vaccine.

This chain connects TRBV12-3 or TRBV12-4 to TRBJ1-1, with a tentative D call TRBD1 (6 bases). This CDR3 has 13 residues. The V end was cut by 0 bases, the J end by 8 bases, with 10 bases between. The CDR3 is CASSLAPDREAFF. CDR3 DNA sequence: TGTGCCAGCAGTTTAGCACCCGACAGGGAAGCTTTCTTT.

The V call is TRBV7-6, the J call TRBJ2-7; TRBD1 is a possible D gene (7 bases). V gave up 1 base and J gave up 1 base, with 17 bases separating them. The length of the CDR3 is 17 residues. Germline V gives CDR1 SGHVS, CDR2 FNYEAQ. Here the CDR3 DNA reads TGTGCCAGCAGCTTAGGGCCGGGCCAGGGGGGTTCCTACGAGCAGTACTTC. Its protein product is CASSLGPGQGGSYEQYF.